The text below deals with one T cell receptor (beta chain). The target antigen is unknown. Though probably carrying unrecorded immune exposures, donors were nominally healthy at sampling. Vbeta (60) and Jbeta (13) primers were used in the PCR. The protocol was immunoSEQ multiplex PCR, while the TCRdb copy is restricted to in-frame clones and leaves out a portion. The data contain hundreds of thousands of clones, roughly 84% of them seen just once; the ten biggest clones take up roughly 0.26%. Trimming removed 0 bases at V and 6 bases at J, with 8 bases between. Germline CDR1 is GTSNPN and CDR2 is SVGIG (reference sequence). There are 13 residues in the CDR3. This record belongs to a study of cytomegalovirus exposure and HLA in healthy donors. Findings and limits, study-wide: According to the study, approximately 150 TCR beta chains were cytomegalovirus-associated.

The source of this sequence is a girl between 2 and 10 years old in good health and CMV-seronegative. The sample comprised PBMCs. This chain connects TRBV30 to TRBJ2-2, with a tentative D call TRBD2 (5 bases). The CDR3 is CAWSVARAGELFF. The DNA for the CDR3 is TGTGCCTGGAGTGTGGCGAGGGCCGGGGAGCTGTTTTTT.